A single sample is the source of the 25 T cell receptor beta chains below, sequenced in a study of blood T cell repertoires in COVID-19. Clones were read by immunoSEQ multiplex PCR, and TCRdb kept only the in-frame ones, dropping some. The table has roughly 83,000 clones, 70% to 90% seen once. Sequenced input: peripheral blood. Receptor source: a man at least 80 years old with active or convalescent COVID-19.

The chain recombines TRBV7-9 with TRBJ2-2; a possible D gene is TRBD2 (5 bases). There are 16 residues in the CDR3. The ends were cut back, 6 bases at V and 1 base at J, with 15 bases in the middle. CDR1 and CDR2 from the germline V gene are SEHNR and FQNEAQ (reference sequence). CDR3: CASSLGRGLNTGELFF. The CDR3 coding sequence is TGTGCCAGCAGTCTCGGGCGCGGGCTGAACACCGGGGAGCTGTTTTTT.

V and J are TRBV28 and TRBJ1-1; a weak D match, TRBD1 (6 bases). Germline CDR1 and CDR2: MDHEN and SYDVKM. CDR3 size: 15 residues. Trimming stripped 5 bases from V and 1 base from J, with 14 bases between. CDR3 loop: CASSRAGTKNTEAFF. The DNA for the CDR3 is TGTGCCAGCAGTCGAGCCGGGACAAAGAACACTGAAGCTTTCTTT.

The V call is TRBV9, the J call TRBJ2-3, with D perhaps TRBD2 (5 bases). The germline V gene encodes CDR1 SGDLS and CDR2 YYNGEE. V was clipped by 1 base and J by 4 bases, with 13 bases between them. There are 15 residues in the CDR3. DNA for the CDR3: TGTGCCAGCAGCGTATGGCGGGCCCAGCCAGATACGCAGTATTTT. It translates to CASSVWRAQPDTQYF.

The chain couples TRBV7-2 to TRBJ2-7; 9 bases match TRBD2. The length of the CDR3 is 16 residues. V trimming: 5 bases; J trimming: 4 bases; junction bases outside the gene matches: 12. Germline CDR1 reads SGHTA; CDR2 reads FQGNSA. DNA of the CDR3: TGTGCCAGCAGCCCGCGGGGCGGAGCGGGGGGATACGAGCAGTACGTC. Its translation is CASSPRGGAGGYEQYV.

The chain uses TRBV6-5 and TRBJ1-4, with a possible D match to TRBD1 (5 bases). V was pared by 9 bases and J by 8 bases, with 16 bases between. CDR1 and CDR2 (germline): MNHEY, SVGAGI. This CDR3 spans 13 amino acids. CDR3 sequence: CASTSGGGEKLFF. Here the CDR3 DNA reads TGTGCCAGTACCTCCGGGGGGGGAGAAAAACTGTTTTTT.

This chain uses TRBV7-8 with TRBJ2-7; perhaps TRBD2 as D (5 bases). The germline CDR1 and CDR2 sequences are SGHVS and FQNEAQ. This CDR3 spans 14 amino acids. V lost 1 base and J 5 bases, leaving 12 bases between the germline ends. CDR3 loop: CASSLGRDYDEQYV. Written as DNA, the CDR3 is TGTGCCAGCAGCTTAGGCCGGGATTACGACGAGCAGTACGTC.

This clone was seen once. The rearrangement joins TRBV2 to TRBJ1-5, with 10 bases matching TRBD1. CDR1 and CDR2 (germline): SNHLY, FYNNEI. V trimming: 5 bases; J trimming: 6 bases; junction bases outside the gene matches: 7. The CDR3 consists of 15 residues. The CDR3 here is CASSTRQGAGQPQHF. The CDR3 coding sequence is TGTGCCAGCAGTACCCGACAGGGGGCGGGTCAGCCCCAGCATTTT.

This chain joins TRBV24-1 and TRBJ1-1; D unclear. CDR3 length equals 15 residues. The V and J ends lost 2 bases and 0 bases respectively, with 9 bases between them. The germline V gene encodes CDR1 KGHDR and CDR2 SFDVKD. In DNA, the CDR3 is TGTGCCACCAGTGATTCAAGACGGGTGAACACTGAAGCTTTCTTT. Encoded protein: CATSDSRRVNTEAFF.

The V gene is TRBV18, the J gene TRBJ1-5; D might be TRBD1 (5 bases). Germline loops: CDR1 KGHSH, CDR2 LQKENI. The CDR3 is 16 amino acids. V lost 2 bases and J lost 0, with 11 bases in between. CDR3 sequence: CASSPGGGYSNQPQHF. CDR3 sequence (DNA): TGTGCCAGCTCACCAGGGGGGGGGTATAGCAATCAGCCCCAGCATTTT.

V and J are TRBV10-3 and TRBJ1-4; tentative D call: TRBD1 (5 bases). Germline V gene lookup returns CDR1 ENHRY and CDR2 SYGVKD. CDR3 length equals 14 residues. Trimming left V 10 bases short and J 2 bases short, with 14 bases between. CDR3 residues: CATSKQATNEKLFF. The CDR3 coding sequence is TGTGCCACCTCCAAACAGGCTACTAATGAAAAACTGTTTTTT.

The genes are TRBV7-2 and TRBJ1-1; TRBD1 matches 7 bases. The CDR3 spans 13 residues. The ends lost 4 bases at V and 8 bases at J; junction bases unmatched: 7. From germline, CDR1 is SGHTA and CDR2 FQGNSA. CDR3 in amino acids: CASSSARGREAFF. The CDR3 nucleotides are TGTGCCAGCAGCTCCGCAAGGGGGCGCGAAGCTTTCTTT. Filled out from reference TRBV7-2 and TRBJ1-1, the complete variable domain reads GAGVSQSPSNKVTEKGKDVELRCDPISGHTALYWYRQSLGQGLEFLIYFQGNSAPDKSGLPSDRFSAERTGGSVSTLTIQRTQQEDSAVYLCASSSARGREAFFGQGTRLTVV.

There are a few counts of this clone. V usage is TRBV7-9 and J usage is TRBJ2-6, with D uncertain. In germline, CDR1 is SEHNR, CDR2 FQNEAQ (reference sequence). This CDR3 region has 15 residues. Trimming removed 5 bases at V and 3 bases at J, with 11 bases between. CDR3 sequence reads: CASSKLQYGANVLTF. CDR3 sequence (DNA): TGTGCCAGCAGCAAATTACAGTATGGGGCCAACGTCCTGACTTTC.

The J gene is TRBJ2-3, the V gene TRBV24-1, with 7 bases aligning to TRBD2. V trimming: 7 bases; J trimming: 1 base; junction bases outside the gene matches: 10. Germline CDR1 KGHDR, CDR2 SFDVKD. The CDR3 is 16 amino acids. For the CDR3, the DNA is TGTGCCACCAGGGGGGTTAGGGACTACGGCACAGATACGCAGTATTTT. This encodes CATRGVRDYGTDTQYF.

In this sample, this clone turned up a few times. This sequence joins TRBV6-4 and TRBJ2-3; D perhaps matches TRBD1 (5 bases). Per the germline V gene, CDR1 is MRHNA and CDR2 is SNTAGT. The CDR3 is 14 amino acids. V gave up 0 bases and J gave up 6 bases, with 10 bases separating them. The CDR3 spells CASSDSARADTQYF. CDR3 bases: TGTGCCAGCAGTGACTCCGCCAGGGCGGATACGCAGTATTTT.

The rearrangement uses TRBV5-4 and TRBJ2-5; no reliable D call. This CDR3 spans 12 amino acids. Trimming removed 5 bases from V and 5 bases from J, with 10 bases in between. Germline loops: CDR1 SGHNT, CDR2 YYREEE (reference sequence). CDR3 nucleotide sequence: TGTGCCAGCAGTCCCCTCTCGGAGACCCAGTACTTC. Its translation is CASSPLSETQYF. The entire variable domain, with the rest obtained from reference TRBV5-4 and TRBJ2-5, is as follows: ETGVTQSPTHLIKTRGQQVTLRCSSQSGHNTVSWYQQALGQGPQFIFQYYREEENGRGNFPPRFSGLQFPNYSSELNVNALELDDSALYLCASSPLSETQYFGPGTRLLVL.

V usage is TRBV5-1 and J usage is TRBJ2-5; D gene uncertain. Trimming cost V 3 bases and J 2 bases, with 5 bases left between them. The length of the CDR3 is 12 residues. Germline V gene sequence: CDR1 SGHRS, CDR2 YFSETQ. The CDR3 sequence is CASSSLQETQYF. DNA for the CDR3: TGCGCCAGCAGCTCGCTACAAGAGACCCAGTACTTC. Variable domain in full (rest from reference TRBV5-1 and TRBJ2-5): KAGVTQTPRYLIKTRGQQVTLSCSPISGHRSVSWYQQTPGQGLQFLFEYFSETQRNKGNFPGRFSGRQFSNSRSEMNVSTLELGDSALYLCASSSLQETQYFGPGTRLLVL.

This chain uses TRBV7-8 with TRBJ1-1; D gene uncertain. The CDR3 extends over 13 amino acids. V was pared by 5 bases and J by 0 bases, with 7 bases between. The germline CDR1 and CDR2 sequences are SGHVS and FQNEAQ. The DNA for the CDR3 is TGTGCCAGCAGCCCGACACTGAACACTGAAGCTTTCTTT. Translation: CASSPTLNTEAFF.

The J gene is TRBJ1-6, the V gene TRBV12-3 or TRBV12-4; tentatively, D is TRBD1 (5 bases). V lost 8 bases and J lost 10, with 15 bases in between. This CDR3 region has 13 residues. Here the CDR3 DNA reads TGTGCCAGCGGCAACTTGGAGGGGTCACCCCTCCACTTT. Its translation: CASGNLEGSPLHF.

The V and J genes are TRBV6-5 and TRBJ1-1; unclear D gene. CDR1 is MNHEY, CDR2 SVGAGI, per germline. V shed 2 bases and J shed 5 bases, with 12 bases lying between them. The CDR3 is 14 residues long. The CDR3 here is CASSYAPGRTEAFF. The CDR3 bases are TGTGCCAGCAGTTACGCACCGGGGAGGACTGAAGCTTTCTTT.

The genes are TRBV28 and TRBJ1-5, with TRBD1 as a possible D gene (5 bases). CDR3 size: 15 residues. Between the trimmed V and J ends, which lost 6 bases and 2 bases, there was a span of 14 bases. The germline V gene has CDR1 MDHEN and CDR2 SYDVKM. The CDR3 reads CASRTRALGNQPQHF. The DNA for the CDR3 is TGTGCCAGCAGAACCAGGGCTCTTGGCAATCAGCCCCAGCATTTT.

V is TRBV7-3 and J is TRBJ2-7; the D is unclear. Germline V CDR1 and CDR2: SGHTA, FQGTGA. V lost 5 bases to trimming and J lost 7 bases, with 15 bases between them. There are 13 residues in the CDR3. The CDR3 DNA follows: TGTGCCAGCAGCACCACCGTACTGCGGGAGCAGTACGTC. This gives the protein CASSTTVLREQYV.

This clone was counted once. The V call is TRBV2, the J call TRBJ1-2, with TRBD1 as a possible D gene (5 bases). In germline, CDR1 is SNHLY, CDR2 FYNNEI. Deletions cut 2 bases from V and 7 bases from J, with 11 bases between. The CDR3 is 13 residues long. In nucleotides, the CDR3 is TGTGCCAGCAGTGAAAACGGGGGTGGTGGCTACACCTTC. This codes for CASSENGGGGYTF.

The V call is TRBV19, the J call TRBJ1-1, with unresolved D. Trimming removed 4 bases at V and 5 bases at J, with 11 bases between. This CDR3 has 13 residues. Germline values: CDR1 LNHDA, CDR2 SQIVND (reference sequence). Here the CDR3 reads CASSTNEGTEAFF. The CDR3 DNA sequence: TGTGCCAGTAGTACAAACGAGGGTACTGAAGCTTTCTTT.

The gene calls are TRBV27 and TRBJ2-7; 9 nucleotides line up with TRBD2. The CDR3 loop spans 14 amino acids. The V gene end was trimmed by 4 bases and the J gene end by 5 bases; junction bases not matched to a gene: 6. Germline-derived CDR1 and CDR2 are MNHEY and SMNVEV (reference sequence). The CDR3 sequence is CASSSSGIGDEQYV. CDR3 DNA sequence: TGTGCCAGCAGTTCTAGCGGGATAGGGGACGAGCAGTACGTC.

This chain links TRBV7-2 with TRBJ1-1, with D maybe TRBD1 (6 bases). V lost 5 bases and J lost 4, with 11 bases in between. This CDR3 contains 13 residues. The germline CDR1 and CDR2 sequences are SGHTA and FQGNSA. The CDR3 protein is CASSRDRRTEAFF. CDR3 DNA: TGTGCCAGCAGCCGAGACAGGCGCACTGAAGCTTTCTTT.